The next 22 T cell receptor beta chains were all read from a single sample in a study of OX40 agonist ivuxolimab in advanced cancers. The protocol used for the library was the immunoSEQ multiplex PCR assay. Imported from immuneACCESS, the table was reduced by TCRdb to in-frame sequences with V and J called. These copies leave out some clones; in studies compared against another copy, an unresolved V gene accounts for under half, and the cause of the remainder is not known. Recorded for this sample are 45,000 to 65,000 clones; roughly 90% of them occurred a single time. The ten largest clonotypes hold roughly 3.6% of the sample. The source was CD4+ or CD8+ T cells sorted from blood, collected in a trial of the OX40 agonist ivuxolimab. The receptor source for this set is an adult with an advanced solid tumor such as melanoma, head and neck, liver or kidney cancer.

This sequence joins TRBV6-6 and TRBJ2-1, with 7 bases aligning to TRBD2. CDR1 and CDR2 (germline): MNHNY, SVGAGI (reference sequence). J was trimmed by 0 bases and V by 4 bases; bases with no gene match: 3. CDR3 length: 15 amino acids. In nucleotides, the CDR3 is TGTGCCAGCAGTTCCGCGGGGGTCTCCTACAATGAGCAGTTCTTC. This sequence encodes CASSSAGVSYNEQFF.

The chain recombines TRBV18 with TRBJ1-3; D remains ambiguous. Germline CDR1 KGHSH, CDR2 LQKENI. Trimming left V 6 bases short and J 0 bases short, with 21 bases between. The CDR3 sequence is 18 residues long. The chain's CDR3 is CASSAVSGAGSSGNTIYF. DNA of the CDR3: TGTGCCAGCTCCGCTGTTAGTGGAGCTGGTTCCTCTGGAAACACCATATATTTT.

This clone was seen a handful of times. V usage is TRBV18 and J usage is TRBJ1-1; D is unresolved. CDR1 is KGHSH and CDR2 is LQKENI in the germline V gene. V gave up 2 bases and J gave up 0 bases, with 4 bases separating them. The CDR3 runs to 13 residues. The CDR3 DNA reads as TGTGCCAGCTCACCAGCGGTGAACACTGAAGCTTTCTTT. Protein product: CASSPAVNTEAFF. The variable domain in full, completed from reference TRBV18 and TRBJ1-1, reads NAGVMQNPRHLVRRRGQEARLRCSPMKGHSHVYWYRQLPEEGLKFMVYLQKENIIDESGMPKERFSAEFPKEGPSILRIQQVVRGDSAAYFCASSPAVNTEAFFGQGTRLTVV.

V gene TRBV27 combines with J gene TRBJ2-1, with 9 bases identical to TRBD1. Germline loops: CDR1 MNHEY, CDR2 SMNVEV (reference sequence). The length of the CDR3 is 15 residues. Trimming removed 5 bases from V and 6 bases from J; junction bases left unmatched: 8. The CDR3 region is CASSDGTGSGNEQFF. The DNA of the CDR3 is TGTGCCAGCAGTGATGGGACAGGGAGTGGCAATGAGCAGTTCTTC.

The rearrangement uses TRBV28 and TRBJ2-2, with TRBD2 matching 10 bases. Trimming took 2 bases from V and 7 from J; bases not matched to a gene: 10. The CDR3 is 17 residues long. Germline assignment: CDR1 MDHEN and CDR2 SYDVKM. CDR3 loop: CASSLEGASGGNGELFF. DNA of the CDR3: TGTGCCAGCAGTTTAGAGGGGGCTAGCGGGGGAAACGGGGAGCTGTTTTTT.

The chain has TRBV29-1 and TRBJ2-2; TRBD1 aligns across 10 bases. Germline V lookup: CDR1 SQVTM, CDR2 ANQGSEA. The CDR3 is 14 residues long. The trim removed 6 bases at V and 7 bases at J, leaving 8 bases unmatched. DNA for the CDR3: TGCAGCGTCCCCGGGACAGGGGCGATCGGGGAGCTGTTTTTT. It codes for CSVPGTGAIGELFF.

The chain carries TRBV6-5 and TRBJ1-1; possibly TRBD1 for D (5 bases). The CDR3 contains 16 residues. Trimming shortened V by 2 bases and J by 0 bases, and 13 bases separated the two germline ends. In germline, CDR1 is MNHEY, CDR2 SVGAGI. CDR3 nucleotides: TGTGCCAGCAGTTACGGAATAGCGGGGGTGAACACTGAAGCTTTCTTT. It is translated as CASSYGIAGVNTEAFF.

The J gene is TRBJ1-2, the V gene TRBV18; the D gene is possibly TRBD1 (5 bases). V was pared by 2 bases and J by 6 bases, with 13 bases between. The CDR3 is 14 amino acids. Germline CDR1 KGHSH, CDR2 LQKENI. The CDR3 spells CASSPNGGIDGYTF. The CDR3 nucleotides read TGTGCCAGCTCACCAAACGGGGGGATCGATGGCTACACCTTC. Filled out from reference TRBV18 and TRBJ1-2, the complete variable domain reads NAGVMQNPRHLVRRRGQEARLRCSPMKGHSHVYWYRQLPEEGLKFMVYLQKENIIDESGMPKERFSAEFPKEGPSILRIQQVVRGDSAAYFCASSPNGGIDGYTFGSGTRLTVV.

This chain joins TRBV7-2 and TRBJ2-2; D may be TRBD1 (6 bases). With 5 bases removed from V and 6 bases from J, the gap between germline ends came to 13 bases. The CDR3 is made up of 14 amino acids. CDR1 and CDR2 (germline): SGHTA, FQGNSA. The CDR3 nucleotides are TGTGCCAGCAGCCCTACAGGGTACGCCGGGGAGCTGTTTTTT. Translation: CASSPTGYAGELFF.

This rearrangement joins TRBV7-2 to TRBJ2-5; D could derive from TRBD1 or TRBD2 (5 bases each). The end of the DNA is better explained by TRBJ2-7, so the J call may be wrong. The germline V gene has CDR1 SGHTA and CDR2 FQGNSA. The CDR3 consists of 12 residues. CDR3 sequence (DNA): TGTGCCAGCGGGACGGGGCGGTACGAGCAGTACTTC. Amino acid sequence: CASGTGRYEQYF.

The chain uses TRBV6-1 and TRBJ2-1, with TRBD2 identical over 7 bases. There are 14 residues in the CDR3. After removal of 7 bases from V and 6 bases from J, the junction contained 9 bases not matched to a gene. CDR1 MNHNS and CDR2 SASEGT come from the germline V gene. CDR3 in DNA: TGTGCCAGCACCCGGACTAGTAGGGGCAATGAGCAGTTCTTC. This translates into CASTRTSRGNEQFF.

This chain joins TRBV4-1 and TRBJ1-4; D may be TRBD1 (5 bases). Trimming took off 1 base at V and 3 bases at J, with 15 bases between the two ends. The CDR3 consists of 17 residues. Looked up from germline, CDR1 is MGHRA and CDR2 is YSYEKL. The CDR3 region has the DNA TGCGCCAGCAGCCAAGCCCAGGGCAGGGTTGCTAATGAAAAACTGTTTTTT. Its protein product is CASSQAQGRVANEKLFF.

This chain uses TRBV9 with TRBJ1-3; weak D call: TRBD1 (5 bases). The CDR3 is 18 residues long. Trimming stripped 1 base from V and 2 bases from J, with 19 bases between. Germline assignment: CDR1 SGDLS and CDR2 YYNGEE. CDR3 amino acids: CASSVTSGRADPGNTIYF. As DNA, the CDR3 is TGTGCCAGCAGCGTAACTTCGGGGCGAGCGGATCCTGGAAACACCATATATTTT.

V and J are TRBV9 and TRBJ2-1; the D call may be TRBD1 or TRBD2 (5 bases each). Germline assignment: CDR1 SGDLS and CDR2 YYNGEE. There are 13 residues in the CDR3. Deletions cut 6 bases from V and 9 bases from J, with 16 bases between. This CDR3 reads CASTGPGGGEQFF. The CDR3 coding sequence is TGTGCCAGCACGGGGCCCGGTGGGGGTGAGCAGTTCTTC.

V and J are TRBV6-5 and TRBJ1-1; D call uncertain. V was pared by 6 bases and J by 4 bases, with 15 bases between. There are 14 residues in the CDR3. In germline, CDR1 is MNHEY, CDR2 SVGAGI. CDR3 bases: TGTGCCAGCAGAATCAACATGTGGGGCACTGAAGCTTTCTTT. It translates to CASRINMWGTEAFF.

The chain links TRBV19 to TRBJ2-7; 7 bases agree with TRBD2. The CDR3 is 14 amino acids. Germline V lookup: CDR1 LNHDA, CDR2 SQIVND (reference sequence). V lost 9 bases to trimming and J lost 0 bases; unmatched junction nucleotides: 8. The CDR3 coding sequence is TGTGCCAGCTCACTAGCGCTACACTCCTACGAGCAGTACTTC. Its translation is CASSLALHSYEQYF. Complete variable domain (other parts from reference TRBV19 and TRBJ2-7): DGGITQSPKYLFRKEGQNVTLSCEQNLNHDAMYWYRQDPGQGLRLIYYSQIVNDFQKGDIAEGYSVSREKKESFPLTVTSAQKNPTAFYLCASSLALHSYEQYFGPGTRLTVT.

The J gene is TRBJ2-7, the V gene TRBV27; perhaps TRBD2 as D (5 bases). Germline lookup yields CDR1 MNHEY and CDR2 SMNVEV (reference sequence). The V end lost 4 bases, the J end lost 3 bases, and 10 bases lay between the germline ends. The CDR3 extends over 13 amino acids. CDR3 coding DNA: TGTGCCAGCAGTTCCGGGGTGTTCTACGAGCAGTACTTC. Protein product: CASSSGVFYEQYF.

The chain joins TRBV13 to TRBJ2-5; D not certain. From germline, CDR1 is PRHDT and CDR2 FYEKMQ (reference sequence). The CDR3 runs to 14 residues. Trimming pared 5 bases from V and 1 base from J, leaving 11 bases between. The CDR3 DNA reads TGTGCCAGCAGCCATCGAAGCGTCCAAGAGACCCAGTACTTC. This encodes CASSHRSVQETQYF.

V gene TRBV27 combines with J gene TRBJ2-1; the match to TRBD2 covers 7 bases. The germline V gene encodes CDR1 MNHEY and CDR2 SMNVEV (reference sequence). This CDR3 comprises 13 residues. The junction had 4 bases not matched to a gene; V was cut back by 8 bases and J by 3 bases. The CDR3 DNA follows: TGTGCCAGCCGCGAGCGGGACTACAATGAGCAGTTCTTC. Encoded protein: CASRERDYNEQFF.

The chain joins TRBV7-2 to TRBJ2-5, with D unresolved. The germline V and J ends were trimmed by 6 bases and 1 base, with 3 bases remaining between them. Looked up from germline, CDR1 is SGHTA and CDR2 is FQGNSA. The CDR3 totals 11 residues. The CDR3 reads CASSIQETQYF. The CDR3 nucleotides are TGTGCCAGCAGTATCCAAGAGACCCAGTACTTC.

J is TRBJ2-2 and V is TRBV2; 8 nucleotides align to TRBD1. This CDR3 region has 15 residues. The ends lost 8 bases at V and 4 bases at J; junction bases unmatched: 9. Germline V gene lookup returns CDR1 SNHLY and CDR2 FYNNEI. The CDR3 sequence is CASEHPGQVTGELFF. The CDR3 nucleotides read TGTGCCAGCGAGCACCCGGGACAGGTCACCGGGGAGCTGTTTTTT.

J is TRBJ1-4 and V is TRBV9; D ambiguous. The CDR3 consists of 14 residues. CDR1 and CDR2 (germline): SGDLS, YYNGEE. Trimming took off 0 bases at V and 3 bases at J, with 6 bases between the two ends. The CDR3 loop reads CASSVGQANEKLFF. The CDR3 DNA reads as TGTGCCAGCAGCGTAGGGCAGGCTAATGAAAAACTGTTTTTT.